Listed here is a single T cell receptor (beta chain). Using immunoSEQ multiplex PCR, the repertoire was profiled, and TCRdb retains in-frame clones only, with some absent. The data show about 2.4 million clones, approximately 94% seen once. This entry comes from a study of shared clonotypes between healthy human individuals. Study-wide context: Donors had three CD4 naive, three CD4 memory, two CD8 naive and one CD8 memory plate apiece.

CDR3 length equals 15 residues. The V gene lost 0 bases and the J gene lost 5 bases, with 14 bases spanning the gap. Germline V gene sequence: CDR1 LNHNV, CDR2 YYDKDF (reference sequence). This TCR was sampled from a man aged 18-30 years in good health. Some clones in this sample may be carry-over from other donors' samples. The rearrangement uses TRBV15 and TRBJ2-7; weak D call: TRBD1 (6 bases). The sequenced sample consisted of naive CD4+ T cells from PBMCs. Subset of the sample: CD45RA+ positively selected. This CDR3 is CATSREPTGLDEQYF. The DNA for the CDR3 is TGTGCCACCAGCAGAGAACCCACAGGGCTCGACGAGCAGTACTTC.